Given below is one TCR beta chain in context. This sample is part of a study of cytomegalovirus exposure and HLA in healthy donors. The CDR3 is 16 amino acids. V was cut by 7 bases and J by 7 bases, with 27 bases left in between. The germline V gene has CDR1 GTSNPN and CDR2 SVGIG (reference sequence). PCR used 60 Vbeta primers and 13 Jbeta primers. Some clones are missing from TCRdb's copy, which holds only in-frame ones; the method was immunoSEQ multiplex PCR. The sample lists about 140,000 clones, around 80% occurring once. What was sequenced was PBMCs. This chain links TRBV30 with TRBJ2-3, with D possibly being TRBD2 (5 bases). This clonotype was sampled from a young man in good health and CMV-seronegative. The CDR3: CAFPARRLSARNTQYF. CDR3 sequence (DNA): TGTGCCTTCCCGGCGAGGAGGCTCAGTGCCCGTAATACGCAGTATTTT.